These 20 T cell receptor beta chains came from one sample sequenced in a study of CD8+ T cells in alopecia areata. Regarding treatment: oral pan-JAK inhibitor, 5-10 mg twice daily. Following extraction, RNA underwent reverse transcription to cDNA, which served as the sequencing template. Generated by immunoSEQ multiplex PCR, the TCRdb table keeps only in-frame clones and is missing some. The repertoire includes some 200,000 clones, 58% of them detected once, and roughly 5% sits in the top ten. The sequencing used CD4+ T cells sorted from blood, collected at week 24, from a patient treated with tofacitinib. These receptors originate from a human donor with alopecia areata.

This chain connects TRBV6-5 to TRBJ2-7; no clear D gene. The ends were cut back, 0 bases at V and 4 bases at J, with 7 bases in the middle. Germline CDR1 and CDR2: MNHEY and SVGAGI. The CDR3 spans 13 residues. The CDR3 DNA reads as TGTGCCAGCAGTTACTCGACTCCATACGAGCAGTACTTC. Translated, it gives CASSYSTPYEQYF.

This clone was seen only a few times. The chain recombines TRBV7-9 with TRBJ2-5; D unresolved. Germline V CDR1 and CDR2: SEHNR, FQNEAQ (reference sequence). Deletions cut 0 bases from V and 2 bases from J, with 1 base between. There are 12 residues in the CDR3. CDR3 region: CASSLAQETQYF. The DNA of the CDR3 is TGTGCCAGCAGCTTAGCGCAAGAGACCCAGTACTTC.

This clone has only a few counts. The rearrangement links TRBV7-9 to TRBJ2-7; 7 nucleotides align to TRBD1. The J segment lost 2 bases and the V segment lost 6 bases, leaving 19 bases of the junction unmatched. There are 18 residues in the CDR3. Germline V gene data show CDR1 as SEHNR and CDR2 as FQNEAQ (reference sequence). CDR3 in DNA: TGTGCCAGCAGGTACGCACCTTTGACAGGGAGAATGACCTACGAGCAGTACTTC. Translation gives CASRYAPLTGRMTYEQYF.

The rearrangement uses TRBV5-1 and TRBJ1-4; TRBD1 aligns across 7 bases. Trimming at V came to 2 bases and at J to 8 bases, leaving 6 bases not matched to a gene. Germline CDR1 SGHRS, CDR2 YFSETQ. The CDR3 contains 14 residues. The CDR3 sequence: CASSFLQGSEKLFF. CDR3 nucleotides: TGCGCCAGCAGCTTTTTACAGGGGAGCGAAAAACTGTTTTTT.

V is TRBV9 and J is TRBJ2-7; 13 bases fit TRBD2. Looked up from germline, CDR1 is SGDLS and CDR2 is YYNGEE. This CDR3 spans 15 amino acids. Losses at the gene ends were 6 bases for V and 2 bases for J; bases not matched to a gene: 5. CDR3 nucleotide sequence: TGTGCCAGCACGCCGGGGACTAGCGGGGCCTACGAGCAGTACTTC. Translating gives CASTPGTSGAYEQYF.

The chain has TRBV25-1 and TRBJ1-1; D is unresolved. CDR3 size: 13 residues. Trimming shortened V by 0 bases and J by 10 bases, and 12 bases separated the two germline ends. The germline V gene has CDR1 MGHDK and CDR2 SYGVNS. The CDR3 nucleotides read TGTGCCAGCAGTGAATATGAGGGCTTCCGAGCTTTCTTT. Translated, it gives CASSEYEGFRAFF.

This clone was recorded a few times. The chain combines TRBV10-3 with TRBJ2-7; TRBD2 might be the D (5 bases). Germline V gene data show CDR1 as ENHRY and CDR2 as SYGVKD. Trimming removed 4 bases from V and 0 bases from J, with 10 bases in between. The CDR3 has 14 amino acids. Here the CDR3 reads CAISAISDSYEQYF. CDR3 nucleotide sequence: TGTGCCATCAGTGCGATTAGCGACTCCTACGAGCAGTACTTC.

This sequence joins TRBV14 and TRBJ2-5; D is ambiguous. Trimming stripped 1 base from V and 2 bases from J, with 5 bases between. In germline, CDR1 is SGHDN, CDR2 FVKESK. CDR3 length: 13 amino acids. CDR3 sequence (DNA): TGTGCCAGCAGCCAAGGGTTACAAGAGACCCAGTACTTC. Translating gives CASSQGLQETQYF.

The chain employs TRBV7-2 and TRBJ2-7; TRBD1 agrees at 8 bases. The CDR3 sequence is 15 residues long. Germline CDR1 SGHTA, CDR2 FQGNSA. V gave up 4 bases and J gave up 5 bases; unmatched junction bases: 10. The CDR3 protein is CASSSPTGAKNEQYF. As DNA, the CDR3 is TGTGCCAGCAGCTCCCCGACAGGGGCCAAGAACGAGCAGTACTTC.

The genes are TRBV30 and TRBJ1-1, with D unclear. Germline V CDR1 and CDR2: GTSNPN, SVGIG (reference sequence). CDR3 length: 12 residues. The V end was cut by 2 bases, the J end by 3 bases, with 7 bases between. DNA for the CDR3: TGTGCCTGGAGTCTCGGCGACACTGAAGCTTTCTTT. Translating it yields CAWSLGDTEAFF.

Many counts were recorded for this clone. The chain has TRBV2 and TRBJ1-3, with D perhaps TRBD1 (6 bases). This CDR3 has 17 amino acids. CDR1 is SNHLY, CDR2 FYNNEI, per germline. V lost 5 bases, J lost 4 bases, and 21 bases lay in between. CDR3 sequence: CASSFAPGESWGNTIYF. CDR3 bases: TGTGCCAGCAGTTTTGCCCCAGGGGAAAGCTGGGGAAACACCATATATTTT.

CDR3 protein: CTRRGGKAPGFYNEQFF. In DNA, the CDR3 is TGCACCAGAAGGGGGGGGAAAGCCCCTGGGTTTTACAATGAGCAGTTCTTC. The chain employs TRBV1 and TRBJ2-1; no check of the table's D call, TRBD2, against the DNA was made. TRBV1 is recorded as a pseudogene. This CDR3 is 17 amino acids long.

This clone was counted a single time. The chain links TRBV7-8 to TRBJ2-7; TRBD1 agrees at 10 bases. Germline values: CDR1 SGHVS, CDR2 FQNEAQ. V was clipped by 6 bases and J by 1 base; unmatched bases: 3. This CDR3 region has 14 residues. CDR3 DNA sequence: TGTGCCAGCAGAAGGGACAGGGGATCCTACGAGCAGTACTTC. Translated: CASRRDRGSYEQYF. The variable domain in full, with the rest retrieved from reference TRBV7-8 and TRBJ2-7, is GAGVSQSPRYKVAKRGQDVALRCDPISGHVSLFWYQQALGQGPEFLTYFQNEAQLDKSGLPSDRFFAERPEGSVSTLKIQRTQQEDSAVYLCASRRDRGSYEQYFGPGTRLTVT.

The J gene is TRBJ2-3, the V gene TRBV7-9, with a possible D match to TRBD1 (5 bases). Germline values: CDR1 SEHNR, CDR2 FQNEAQ (reference sequence). CDR3 length: 15 amino acids. The V end was cut by 3 bases, the J end by 1 base, with 11 bases between. Here the CDR3 reads CASSLLGVGTDTQYF. Here the CDR3 DNA reads TGTGCCAGCAGCTTGCTAGGGGTGGGCACAGATACGCAGTATTTT.

The CDR3: CSVEGQLYEQYF. The CDR3 DNA follows: TGCAGCGTTGAAGGCCAGCTATACGAGCAGTACTTC. The chain carries TRBV29-1 and TRBJ2-7, with D unresolved. This CDR3 contains 12 residues. Germline CDR1 and CDR2: SQVTM and ANQGSEA. Trimming shortened V by 1 base and J by 4 bases, and 8 bases separated the two germline ends.

This clone occurred once. CDR3 DNA: TGTGCCAGCATAGGCTTTTTGAACACTGAAGCTTTCTTT. Its protein is CASIGFLNTEAFF. The V and J genes are TRBV25-1 and TRBJ1-1, with unresolved D. This CDR3 spans 13 amino acids. Germline-derived CDR1 and CDR2 are MGHDK and SYGVNS. With 7 bases removed from V and 0 bases from J, the gap between germline ends came to 9 bases.

This clone turned up a few times. V usage is TRBV7-2 and J usage is TRBJ2-7, with D perhaps TRBD2 (5 bases). Trimming pared 2 bases from V and 0 bases from J, leaving 8 bases between. The CDR3 consists of 14 residues. Per germline, CDR1 SGHTA and CDR2 FQGNSA. CDR3 nucleotides: TGTGCCAGCAGCTTACAGCGGAGCTCCTACGAGCAGTACTTC. This gives the protein CASSLQRSSYEQYF.

The genes are TRBV18 and TRBJ2-7; D perhaps matches TRBD1 (6 bases). The V and J ends lost 4 bases and 3 bases respectively, with 10 bases between them. This CDR3 is built from 13 residues. Germline V gene data show CDR1 as KGHSH and CDR2 as LQKENI. CDR3 DNA sequence: TGTGCCAGCTCACTACGACAGGACTACGAGCAGTACTTC. This sequence encodes CASSLRQDYEQYF.

The genes are TRBV2 and TRBJ2-7; the D is unclear. CDR3 length equals 12 residues. V was trimmed by 7 bases and J by 3 bases, leaving 10 bases between them. Germline V CDR1 and CDR2: SNHLY, FYNNEI. CDR3 amino acids: CASTAAVYEQYF. The CDR3 DNA sequence: TGTGCCAGCACCGCGGCCGTCTACGAGCAGTACTTC.

Only a few counts were recorded for this clone. The rearrangement uses TRBV5-1 and TRBJ2-1, with TRBD1 as a possible D gene (7 bases). Germline V gives CDR1 SGHRS, CDR2 YFSETQ. The CDR3 is 15 residues long. The V and J ends lost 0 bases and 2 bases respectively, with 9 bases between them. The CDR3: CASSLGGTAYNEQFF. DNA for the CDR3: TGCGCCAGCAGCTTGGGCGGGACAGCCTACAATGAGCAGTTCTTC.